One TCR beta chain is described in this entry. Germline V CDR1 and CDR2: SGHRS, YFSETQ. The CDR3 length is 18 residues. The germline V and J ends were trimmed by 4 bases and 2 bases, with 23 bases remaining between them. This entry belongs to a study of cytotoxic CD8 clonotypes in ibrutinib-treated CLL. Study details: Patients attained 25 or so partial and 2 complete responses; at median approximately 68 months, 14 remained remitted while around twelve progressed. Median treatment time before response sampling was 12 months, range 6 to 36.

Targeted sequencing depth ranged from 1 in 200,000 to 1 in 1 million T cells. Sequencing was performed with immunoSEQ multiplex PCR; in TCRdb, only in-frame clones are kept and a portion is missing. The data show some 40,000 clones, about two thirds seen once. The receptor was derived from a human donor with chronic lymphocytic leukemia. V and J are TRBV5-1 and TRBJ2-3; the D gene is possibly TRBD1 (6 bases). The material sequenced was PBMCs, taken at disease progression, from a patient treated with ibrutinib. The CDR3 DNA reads TGCGCCAGCAGCCCCAGAAAGCTAGGGGGAATCCTCACAGATACGCAGTATTTT. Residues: CASSPRKLGGILTDTQYF.